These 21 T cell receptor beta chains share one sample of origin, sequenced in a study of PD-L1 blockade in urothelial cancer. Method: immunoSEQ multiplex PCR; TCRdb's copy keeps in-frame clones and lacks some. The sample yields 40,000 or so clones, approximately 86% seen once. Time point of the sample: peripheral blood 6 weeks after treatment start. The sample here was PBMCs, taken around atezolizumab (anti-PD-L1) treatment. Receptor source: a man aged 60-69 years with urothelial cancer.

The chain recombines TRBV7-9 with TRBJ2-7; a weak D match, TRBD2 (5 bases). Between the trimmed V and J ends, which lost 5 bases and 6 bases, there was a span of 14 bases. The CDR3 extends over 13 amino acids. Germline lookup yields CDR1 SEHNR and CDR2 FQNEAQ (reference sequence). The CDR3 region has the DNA TGTGCCAGCAGCCTCTCTAATGCGGGCGAGCAGTACTTC. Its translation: CASSLSNAGEQYF.

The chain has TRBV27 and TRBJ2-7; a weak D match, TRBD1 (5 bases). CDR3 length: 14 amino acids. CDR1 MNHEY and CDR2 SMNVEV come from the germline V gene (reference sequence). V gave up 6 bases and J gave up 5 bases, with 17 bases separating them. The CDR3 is CASRAGSFPDEQYF. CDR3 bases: TGTGCCAGCAGGGCAGGGTCCTTCCCCGACGAGCAGTACTTC.

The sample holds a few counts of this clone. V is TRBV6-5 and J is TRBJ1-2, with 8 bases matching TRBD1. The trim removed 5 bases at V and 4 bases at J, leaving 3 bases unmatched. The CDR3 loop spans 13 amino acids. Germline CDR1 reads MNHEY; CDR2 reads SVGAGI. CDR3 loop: CASSRQGSYGYTF. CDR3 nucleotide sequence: TGTGCCAGCAGTCGACAGGGGTCCTATGGCTACACCTTC.

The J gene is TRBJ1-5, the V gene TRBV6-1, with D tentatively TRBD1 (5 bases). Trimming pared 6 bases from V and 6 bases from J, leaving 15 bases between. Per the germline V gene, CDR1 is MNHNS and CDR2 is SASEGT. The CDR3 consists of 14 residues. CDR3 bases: TGTGCCAGCAGCGATGCGGGGGTACTTCAGCCCCAGCATTTT. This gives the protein CASSDAGVLQPQHF.

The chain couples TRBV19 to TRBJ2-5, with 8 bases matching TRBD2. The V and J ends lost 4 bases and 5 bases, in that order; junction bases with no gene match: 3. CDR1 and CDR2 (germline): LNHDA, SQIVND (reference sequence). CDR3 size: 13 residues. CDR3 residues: CASSRGLGETQYF. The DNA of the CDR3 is TGTGCCAGTAGTAGGGGACTAGGGGAGACCCAGTACTTC.

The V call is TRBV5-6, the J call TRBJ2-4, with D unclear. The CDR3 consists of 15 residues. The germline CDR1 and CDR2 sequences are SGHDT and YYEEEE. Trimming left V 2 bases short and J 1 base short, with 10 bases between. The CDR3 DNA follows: TGTGCCAGCAGCTTTAAGCAGAGGGCCAAAAACATTCAGTACTTC. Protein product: CASSFKQRAKNIQYF.

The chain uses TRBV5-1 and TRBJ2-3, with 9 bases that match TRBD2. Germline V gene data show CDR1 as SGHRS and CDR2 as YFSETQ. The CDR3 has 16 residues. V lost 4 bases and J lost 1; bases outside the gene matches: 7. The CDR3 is CASSPGERGGTDTQYF. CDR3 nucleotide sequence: TGCGCCAGCAGCCCGGGGGAGCGGGGGGGCACAGATACGCAGTATTTT.

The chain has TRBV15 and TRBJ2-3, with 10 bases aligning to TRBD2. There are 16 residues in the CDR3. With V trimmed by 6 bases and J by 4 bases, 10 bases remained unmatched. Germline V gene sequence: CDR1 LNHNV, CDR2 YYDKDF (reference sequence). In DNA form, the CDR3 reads TGTGCCACCAGGGCTAGCGGGGGCCTCCGGGCAGATACGCAGTATTTT. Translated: CATRASGGLRADTQYF.

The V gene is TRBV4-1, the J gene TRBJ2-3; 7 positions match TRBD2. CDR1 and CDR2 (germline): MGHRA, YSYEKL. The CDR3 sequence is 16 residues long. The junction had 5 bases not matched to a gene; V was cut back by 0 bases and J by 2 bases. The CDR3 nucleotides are TGCGCCAGCAGCCAAGATCGAGCGGGATACACAGATACGCAGTATTTT. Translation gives CASSQDRAGYTDTQYF.

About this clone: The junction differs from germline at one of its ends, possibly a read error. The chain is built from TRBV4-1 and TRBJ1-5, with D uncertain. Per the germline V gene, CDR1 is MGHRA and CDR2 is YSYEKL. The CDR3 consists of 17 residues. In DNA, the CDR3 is TGCGCCAGCAGCAAAGAGGGTGGGCAGGTAAGCAATCAGCCCCAGCATTTT. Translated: CASSKEGGQVSNQPQHF.

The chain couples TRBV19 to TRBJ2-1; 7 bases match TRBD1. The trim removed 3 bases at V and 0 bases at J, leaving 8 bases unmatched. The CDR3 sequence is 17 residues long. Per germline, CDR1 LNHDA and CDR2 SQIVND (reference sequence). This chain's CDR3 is CASSIMARGSSYNEQFF. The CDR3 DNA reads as TGTGCCAGTAGTATCATGGCCAGGGGGAGCTCCTACAATGAGCAGTTCTTC.

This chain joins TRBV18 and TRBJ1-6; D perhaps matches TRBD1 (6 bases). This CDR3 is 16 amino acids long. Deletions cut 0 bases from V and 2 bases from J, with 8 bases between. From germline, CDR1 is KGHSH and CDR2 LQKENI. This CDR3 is CASSPPGATYNSPLHF. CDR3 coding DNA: TGTGCCAGCTCACCACCGGGGGCCACCTATAATTCACCCCTCCACTTT.

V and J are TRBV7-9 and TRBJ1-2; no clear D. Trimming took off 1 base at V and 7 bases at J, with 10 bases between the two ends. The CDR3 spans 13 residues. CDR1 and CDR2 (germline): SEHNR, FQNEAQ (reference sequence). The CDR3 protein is CASSLGGVSGYTF. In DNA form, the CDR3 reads TGTGCCAGCAGCTTAGGAGGAGTAAGTGGCTACACCTTC.

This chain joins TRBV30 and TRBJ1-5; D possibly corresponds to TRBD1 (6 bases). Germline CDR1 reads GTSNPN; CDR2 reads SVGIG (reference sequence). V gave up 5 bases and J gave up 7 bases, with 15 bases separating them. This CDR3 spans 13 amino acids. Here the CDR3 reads CAWAQGPEQPQHF. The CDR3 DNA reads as TGTGCCTGGGCACAGGGTCCTGAACAGCCCCAGCATTTT.

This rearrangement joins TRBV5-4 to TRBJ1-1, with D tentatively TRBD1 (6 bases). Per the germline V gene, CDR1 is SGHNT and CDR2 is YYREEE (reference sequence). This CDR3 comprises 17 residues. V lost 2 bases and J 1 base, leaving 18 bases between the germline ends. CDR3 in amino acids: CASSLKVGGGPNTEAFF. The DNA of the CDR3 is TGTGCCAGCAGCTTAAAAGTAGGCGGGGGCCCGAACACTGAAGCTTTCTTT.

CDR3 in DNA: TGTGCCTGGAGTGTGGCAGGGGAAGGTGGCTACACCTTC. It yields the protein CAWSVAGEGGYTF. This chain links TRBV30 with TRBJ1-2, with D maybe TRBD1 (6 bases). Germline V gene lookup returns CDR1 GTSNPN and CDR2 SVGIG (reference sequence). The ends were cut back, 0 bases at V and 7 bases at J, with 12 bases in the middle. The CDR3 totals 13 residues.

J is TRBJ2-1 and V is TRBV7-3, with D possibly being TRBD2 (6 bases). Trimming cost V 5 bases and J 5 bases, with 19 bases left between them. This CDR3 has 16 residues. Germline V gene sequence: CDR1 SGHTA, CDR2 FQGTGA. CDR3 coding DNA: TGTGCCAGCAGCCCCTACTCGACTAGTTCCGACAATGAGCAGTTCTTC. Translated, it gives CASSPYSTSSDNEQFF.

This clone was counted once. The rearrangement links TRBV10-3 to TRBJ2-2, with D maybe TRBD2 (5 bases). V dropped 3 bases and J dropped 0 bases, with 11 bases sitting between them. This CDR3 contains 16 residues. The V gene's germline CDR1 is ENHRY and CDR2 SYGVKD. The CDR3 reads CAISDRGPSNTGELFF. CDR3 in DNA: TGTGCCATCAGTGATCGAGGGCCGTCGAACACCGGGGAGCTGTTTTTT.

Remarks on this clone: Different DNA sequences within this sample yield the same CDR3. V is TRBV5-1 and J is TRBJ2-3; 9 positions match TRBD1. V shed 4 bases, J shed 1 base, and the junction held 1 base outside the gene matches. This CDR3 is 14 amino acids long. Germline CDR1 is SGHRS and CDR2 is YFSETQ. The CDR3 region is CASSRDRGTDTQYF. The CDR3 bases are TGCGCCAGCAGCCGGGACAGGGGCACAGATACGCAGTATTTT.

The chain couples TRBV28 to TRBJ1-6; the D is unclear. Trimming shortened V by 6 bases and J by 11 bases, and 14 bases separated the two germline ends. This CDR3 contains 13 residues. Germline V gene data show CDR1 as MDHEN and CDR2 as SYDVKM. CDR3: CASSPNRPAPLHF. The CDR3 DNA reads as TGTGCCAGCAGCCCGAACAGACCGGCACCCCTCCACTTT.

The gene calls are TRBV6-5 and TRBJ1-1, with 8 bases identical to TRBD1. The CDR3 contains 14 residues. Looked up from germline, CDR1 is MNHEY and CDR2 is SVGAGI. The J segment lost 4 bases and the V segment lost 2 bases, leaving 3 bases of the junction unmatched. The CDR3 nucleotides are TGTGCCAGCAGTTACCAGGGGGCGGGCACTGAAGCTTTCTTT. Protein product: CASSYQGAGTEAFF.